This TCR beta chain was retrieved from a study of T cell repertoires in cytomegalovirus infection. CDR3 length: 16 residues. The germline V gene has CDR1 SGHTA and CDR2 FQGNSA. J lost 2 bases, V lost 5 bases, and 6 bases had no gene match. Details on this clonotype: No antigen is known for it.

TCRdb re-called the reads with MiXCR, one entry per CDR3 protein. The table lists about 310,000 distinct CDR3 sequences, 20% to 25% of them singletons, with about an eighth in the top ten. The sequences come from cultured PBMCs, collected from culture after CMV antigen stimulation. The receptor was derived from a human donor in good health (CMV status not recorded). Some clones in this sample may be carry-over from other donors' samples. The genes are TRBV7-2 and TRBJ2-1; 10 bases agree with TRBD2. The CDR3 loop is CASSPPSGRAYNEQFF. The CDR3 bases are TGTGCCAGCAGCCCACCCAGCGGGAGGGCCTACAATGAGCAGTTCTTC.